The source of this TCR beta chain is a study of T cells in Graves' hyperthyroidism and ophthalmopathy. In the study overall: Peripheral blood was secured at the point of initial diagnosis, before any treatment.

The CDR3 is 15 amino acids. The junction had 8 bases not matched to a gene; V was cut back by 5 bases and J by 3 bases. The germline gives CDR1 MNHNS, CDR2 SASEGT. To note about this clonotype: The antigen remains unidentified.

RNA transcripts provided the source from which TCR beta CDR3 regions were amplified. A first-round RT-PCR of the TCR CDR3 used the HTBI primer set. TCRdb processed the multiplex PCR reads anew with MiXCR; each CDR3 protein has one entry. The sample comprises under 250,000 distinct CDR3 sequences, almost 25% of which are singletons, and about a third rests with the top ten. Study results and limitations: Researchers found most expanded thyroid clonotypes above 0.001 in blood as well.

Uncontrolled infections, other autoimmune diseases, pregnancy or lactation led to exclusion of patients. The sample was blood. This sequence originates from a woman between 40 and 50 years old with Graves' ophthalmopathy. The rearrangement joins TRBV6-1 to TRBJ2-5; 8 bases fit TRBD2. The DNA for the CDR3 is TGTGCCAGCAGTAAACCTAGCGGGCCCAAAGAGACCCAGTACTTC. Protein sequence: CASSKPSGPKETQYF.